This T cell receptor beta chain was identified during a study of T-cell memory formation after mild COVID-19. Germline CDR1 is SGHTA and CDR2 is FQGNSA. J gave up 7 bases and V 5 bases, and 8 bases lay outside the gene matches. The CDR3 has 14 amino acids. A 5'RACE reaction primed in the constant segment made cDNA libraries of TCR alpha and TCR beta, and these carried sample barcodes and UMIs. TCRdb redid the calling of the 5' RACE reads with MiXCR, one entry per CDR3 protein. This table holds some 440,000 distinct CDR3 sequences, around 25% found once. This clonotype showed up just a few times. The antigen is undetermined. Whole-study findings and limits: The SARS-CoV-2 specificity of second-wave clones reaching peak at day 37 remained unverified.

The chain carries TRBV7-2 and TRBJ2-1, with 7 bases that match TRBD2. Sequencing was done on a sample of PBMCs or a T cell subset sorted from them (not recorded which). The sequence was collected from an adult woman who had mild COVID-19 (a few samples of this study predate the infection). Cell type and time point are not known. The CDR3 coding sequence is TGTGCCAGCAGCCCTAGCGGTCTACGGAATGAGCAGTTCTTC. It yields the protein CASSPSGLRNEQFF.